Included here is one T cell receptor (beta chain) sequence, with context. Data came from immunoSEQ multiplex PCR; TCRdb stores just in-frame clones and leaves some out. The sample holds over 35,000 clones, about nine tenths seen once. The sample originates from a study of T cell changes during pregnancy in multiple sclerosis. With 5 bases removed from V and 11 bases from J, the gap between germline ends came to 13 bases. Germline CDR1 and CDR2: MNHEY and SVGAGI. This CDR3 has 12 amino acids. V usage is TRBV6-5 and J usage is TRBJ2-1; weak D call: TRBD1 (6 bases). The source of this sequence is a female donor with multiple sclerosis, enrolled in a pregnancy study. The sample was CD8+ T cells from peripheral blood mononuclear cells, taken in the first trimester of pregnancy. CDR3 in DNA: TGTGCCAGCAGTATTACAGGGTCCCAGCAGTTCTTC. Residues: CASSITGSQQFF.